The 18 T cell receptor beta chains presented below share a single source sample, sequenced in a study of shared clonotypes between healthy human individuals. Assay used: immunoSEQ multiplex PCR; TCRdb lists only in-frame clones, some missing. Altogether about 1.1 million clones are present, roughly 80% being singletons, with the ten largest covering 0.89%. Source material: memory CD4+ T cells from PBMCs. The subset denotes: CD45RA-negative fraction. Source of these receptors: a man younger than 35 in good health. Some clones in this sample may be carry-over from other donors' samples.

J is TRBJ1-2 and V is TRBV5-4, with D perhaps matching TRBD1 (5 bases). The CDR3 spans 13 residues. Deletions cut 1 base from V and 3 bases from J, with 7 bases between. The germline CDR1 and CDR2 sequences are SGHNT and YYREEE (reference sequence). The DNA of the CDR3 is TGTGCCAGCAGCTTGTTACAGGACTATGGCTACACCTTC. Translating it yields CASSLLQDYGYTF.

The rearrangement uses TRBV13 and TRBJ2-5; 10 bases agree with TRBD2. After removal of 6 bases from V and 2 bases from J, the junction contained 9 bases not matched to a gene. Germline V gives CDR1 PRHDT, CDR2 FYEKMQ (reference sequence). The CDR3 sequence is 16 residues long. The CDR3 sequence: CASSPLAGGGQETQYF. CDR3 nucleotide sequence: TGTGCCAGCAGTCCTTTAGCGGGAGGAGGGCAAGAGACCCAGTACTTC. Filled out from reference TRBV13 and TRBJ2-5, the complete variable domain reads AAGVIQSPRHLIKEKRETATLKCYPIPRHDTVYWYQQGPGQDPQFLISFYEKMQSDKGSIPDRFSAQQFSDYHSELNMSSLELGDSALYFCASSPLAGGGQETQYFGPGTRLLVL.

This sequence joins TRBV2 and TRBJ1-5; D unresolved. Germline CDR1 SNHLY, CDR2 FYNNEI. The CDR3 runs to 16 residues. Trimming took off 6 bases at V and 5 bases at J, with 20 bases between the two ends. CDR3 sequence (DNA): TGTGCCAGCAGCCGTACATGGGCAAGCTTAGATCAGCCCCAGCATTTT. Protein product: CASSRTWASLDQPQHF.

This clone occurred a few times. CDR3 DNA sequence: TGTGCCAGCAGCGCTAGAGTCAGGACTAGCGGGAGGAATGAGCAGTTCTTC. As protein: CASSARVRTSGRNEQFF. This rearrangement joins TRBV7-8 to TRBJ2-1, with TRBD2 matching over 14 bases. This CDR3 region has 17 residues. V trimming: 5 bases; J trimming: 7 bases; junction bases outside the gene matches: 10. CDR1 and CDR2 (germline): SGHVS, FQNEAQ.

The CDR3 sequence: CASSDSRGQNNEQFF. CDR3 bases: TGTGCCAGCAGTGACAGTAGGGGGCAAAACAATGAGCAGTTCTTC. The rearrangement links TRBV2 to TRBJ2-1; 7 bases line up with TRBD1. V trimming: 3 bases; J trimming: 5 bases; junction bases outside the gene matches: 7. Germline CDR1 and CDR2: SNHLY and FYNNEI. The length of the CDR3 is 15 residues.

V is TRBV6-5 and J is TRBJ2-5; TRBD2 is a possible D gene (5 bases). The CDR3 is 16 residues long. Deletions cut 2 bases from V and 5 bases from J, with 18 bases between. Looked up from germline, CDR1 is MNHEY and CDR2 is SVGAGI. CDR3 protein: CASSYGRRAQRETQYF. DNA of the CDR3: TGTGCCAGCAGTTACGGGCGACGAGCACAGCGGGAGACCCAGTACTTC.

This clone was seen only once. This chain links TRBV5-8 with TRBJ1-4, with D unresolved. The length of the CDR3 is 14 residues. V lost 4 bases, J lost 0 bases, and 7 bases lay in between. CDR1 is SGHTS, CDR2 YDEGEE, per germline. CDR3 sequence: CASSQISTNEKLFF. CDR3 coding DNA: TGTGCCAGCAGCCAAATCTCAACTAATGAAAAACTGTTTTTT.

The chain couples TRBV6-1 to TRBJ2-7; D gene uncertain. Looked up from germline, CDR1 is MNHNS and CDR2 is SASEGT. The V end lost 7 bases, the J end lost 4 bases, and 14 bases lay between the germline ends. The CDR3 has 13 residues. CDR3 DNA: TGTGCCAGCACGGACCCCTGGAAGTACGAGCAGTACTTC. Translated, it gives CASTDPWKYEQYF.

V usage is TRBV2 and J usage is TRBJ2-5; weak D call: TRBD1 (6 bases). With 8 bases removed from V and 3 bases from J, the gap between germline ends came to 10 bases. Per germline, CDR1 SNHLY and CDR2 FYNNEI. CDR3 length: 12 residues. CDR3 in amino acids: CASLRDKETQYF. The CDR3 DNA follows: TGTGCCAGCCTCCGGGACAAAGAGACCCAGTACTTC.

The CDR3: CASSLERPGESDTQYF. The CDR3, as DNA: TGTGCCAGCAGCTTGGAGCGGCCCGGAGAATCAGATACGCAGTATTTT. This chain links TRBV7-2 with TRBJ2-3; maybe TRBD2 (5 bases). Germline values: CDR1 SGHTA, CDR2 FQGNSA. V dropped 3 bases and J dropped 4 bases, with 17 bases sitting between them. The CDR3 is made up of 16 amino acids.

The J gene is TRBJ1-3, the V gene TRBV7-2, with D possibly TRBD1 on 6 matching bases. V lost 7 bases and J lost 3, with 16 bases in between. This CDR3 is 15 amino acids long. In germline, CDR1 is SGHTA, CDR2 FQGNSA. CDR3 sequence (DNA): TGTGCCAGCATCAGAGGGGGGGCAGGTGGAAACACCATATATTTT. Protein product: CASIRGGAGGNTIYF.

This clone has only a few counts. The V and J genes are TRBV5-4 and TRBJ2-7, with TRBD1 identical over 9 bases. CDR3 length: 17 residues. Trimming took 3 bases from V and 7 from J; bases not matched to a gene: 17. The germline CDR1 and CDR2 sequences are SGHNT and YYREEE (reference sequence). Written as DNA, the CDR3 is TGTGCCAGCAGCTCCGGGACAGGGCAGAACTACCCCCGGGAGCAGTACTTC. This codes for CASSSGTGQNYPREQYF.

To note about this clone: Other DNA sequences in this sample translate to the same CDR3. CDR3 loop: CASSFASGANVLTF. CDR3 DNA sequence: TGTGCCAGCAGCTTCGCCTCTGGGGCCAACGTCCTGACTTTC. The genes are TRBV7-9 and TRBJ2-6; D unresolved. Trimming cost V 3 bases and J 0 bases, with 3 bases left between them. Germline CDR1 and CDR2: SEHNR and FQNEAQ (reference sequence). CDR3 length: 14 residues.

CDR3 bases: TGTGCCAGCTCACCGGGAGGGGGCGATACGCAGTATTTT. Translated: CASSPGGGDTQYF. The rearrangement links TRBV18 to TRBJ2-3; D might be TRBD1 or TRBD2, each matching 7 bases. V lost 3 bases to trimming and J lost 6 bases, with 10 bases between them. The CDR3 runs 13 residues. CDR1 and CDR2 from the germline V gene are KGHSH and LQKENI.

V is TRBV28 and J is TRBJ2-7, with 8 bases identical to TRBD1. The CDR3 runs 12 residues. Germline V lookup: CDR1 MDHEN, CDR2 SYDVKM. The V gene end was trimmed by 4 bases and the J gene end by 6 bases; junction bases not matched to a gene: 2. CDR3 protein: CASSSGGAEQYF. DNA for the CDR3: TGTGCCAGCAGTTCAGGGGGCGCCGAGCAGTACTTC.

This chain joins TRBV7-9 and TRBJ1-1, with D uncertain. V was trimmed by 5 bases and J by 1 base, leaving 20 bases between them. Germline loops: CDR1 SEHNR, CDR2 FQNEAQ (reference sequence). This CDR3 region has 17 residues. CDR3 nucleotides: TGTGCCAGCAGCCCCCGATTCGGATTTGGTAAGAACACTGAAGCTTTCTTT. This encodes CASSPRFGFGKNTEAFF.

This clone appeared a single time. This chain connects TRBV5-1 to TRBJ2-1; 11 bases map to TRBD2. CDR1 is SGHRS, CDR2 YFSETQ, per germline. V shed 4 bases, J shed 4 bases, and the junction held 7 bases outside the gene matches. The CDR3 spans 16 residues. The CDR3 nucleotides are TGCGCCAGCAGCCGAGGCGGGACTAGCGGATACAATGAGCAGTTCTTC. This encodes CASSRGGTSGYNEQFF.

The genes are TRBV4-1 and TRBJ2-2; D call uncertain. This CDR3 comprises 15 residues. The V and J ends lost 0 bases and 7 bases respectively, with 12 bases between them. In germline, CDR1 is MGHRA, CDR2 YSYEKL. CDR3 protein: CASSQDDPAGGELFF. DNA of the CDR3: TGCGCCAGCAGCCAAGATGACCCGGCTGGCGGGGAGCTGTTTTTT.